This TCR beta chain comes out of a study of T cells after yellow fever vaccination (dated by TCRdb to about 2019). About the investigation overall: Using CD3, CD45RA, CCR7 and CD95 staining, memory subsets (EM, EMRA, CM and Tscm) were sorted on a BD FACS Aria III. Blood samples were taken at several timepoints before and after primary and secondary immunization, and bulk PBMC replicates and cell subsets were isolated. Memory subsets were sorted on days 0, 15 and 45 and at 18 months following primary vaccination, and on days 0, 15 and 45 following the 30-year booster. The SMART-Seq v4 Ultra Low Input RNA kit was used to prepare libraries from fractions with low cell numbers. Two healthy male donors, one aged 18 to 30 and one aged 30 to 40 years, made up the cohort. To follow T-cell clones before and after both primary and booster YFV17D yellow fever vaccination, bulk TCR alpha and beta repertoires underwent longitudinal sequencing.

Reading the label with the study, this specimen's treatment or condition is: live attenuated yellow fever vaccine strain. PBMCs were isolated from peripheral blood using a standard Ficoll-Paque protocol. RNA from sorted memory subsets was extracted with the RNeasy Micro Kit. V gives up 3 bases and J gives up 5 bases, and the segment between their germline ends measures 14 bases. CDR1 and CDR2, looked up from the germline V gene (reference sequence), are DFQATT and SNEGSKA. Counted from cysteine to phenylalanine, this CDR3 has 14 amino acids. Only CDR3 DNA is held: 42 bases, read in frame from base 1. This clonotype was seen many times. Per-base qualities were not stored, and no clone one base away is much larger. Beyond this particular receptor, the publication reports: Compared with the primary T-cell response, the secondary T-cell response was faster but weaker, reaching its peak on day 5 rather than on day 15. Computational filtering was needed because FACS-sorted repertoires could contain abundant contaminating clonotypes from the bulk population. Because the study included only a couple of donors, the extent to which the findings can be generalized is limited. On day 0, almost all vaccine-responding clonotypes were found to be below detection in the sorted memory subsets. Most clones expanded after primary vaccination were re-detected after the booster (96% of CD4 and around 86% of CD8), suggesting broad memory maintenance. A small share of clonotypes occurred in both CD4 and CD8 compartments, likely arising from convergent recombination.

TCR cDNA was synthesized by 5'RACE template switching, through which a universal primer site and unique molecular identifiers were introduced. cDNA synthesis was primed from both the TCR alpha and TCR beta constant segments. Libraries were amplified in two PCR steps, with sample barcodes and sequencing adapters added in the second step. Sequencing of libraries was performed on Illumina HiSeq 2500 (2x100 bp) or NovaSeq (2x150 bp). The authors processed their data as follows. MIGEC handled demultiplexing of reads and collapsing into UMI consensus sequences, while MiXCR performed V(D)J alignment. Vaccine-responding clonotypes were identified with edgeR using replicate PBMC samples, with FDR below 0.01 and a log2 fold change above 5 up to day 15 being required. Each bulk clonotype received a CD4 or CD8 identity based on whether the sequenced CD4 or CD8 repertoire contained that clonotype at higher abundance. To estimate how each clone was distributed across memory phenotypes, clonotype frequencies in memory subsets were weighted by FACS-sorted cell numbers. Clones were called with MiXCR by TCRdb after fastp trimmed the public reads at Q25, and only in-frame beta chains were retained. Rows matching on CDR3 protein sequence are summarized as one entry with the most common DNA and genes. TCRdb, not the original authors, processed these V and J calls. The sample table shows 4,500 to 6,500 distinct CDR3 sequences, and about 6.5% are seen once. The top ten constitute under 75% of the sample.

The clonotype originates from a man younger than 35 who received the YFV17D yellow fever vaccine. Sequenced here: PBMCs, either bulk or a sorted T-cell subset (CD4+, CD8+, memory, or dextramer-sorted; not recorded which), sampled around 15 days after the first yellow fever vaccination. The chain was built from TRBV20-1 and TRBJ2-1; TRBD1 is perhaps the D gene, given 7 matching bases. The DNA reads TGCAGTGCTAGGCCAGGGGGGCCCGACAATGAGCAGTTCTTC. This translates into CSARPGGPDNEQFF.